This T cell receptor (beta chain) emerged from a study of blood T cell repertoires in COVID-19. Study information: Sites across the United States, Italy and Spain contributed samples from acute and convalescent COVID-19. PBMCs, B-cell-depleted T cells, or T cells were the source of the cDNA or gDNA that made up the material.

Per the germline V gene, CDR1 is LGHNT and CDR2 is FRNRAP. This CDR3 is 14 amino acids long. The V end lost 1 base, the J end lost 2 bases, and 9 bases lay between the germline ends. Here immunoSEQ multiplex PCR was the method, and the copy in TCRdb shows in-frame clones only, minus some. This table holds over 250,000 clones, approximately 78% found once. The receptor comes from a man aged 35 to 55 who had been exposed to COVID-19. The material sequenced was PBMCs or T cells enriched from blood (not recorded which). The rearrangement links TRBV12-5 to TRBJ2-7; TRBD1 is a possible D gene (5 bases). The CDR3 DNA follows: TGTGCTAGTGGTTTGGCGACAGAAACCTACGAGCAGTACTTC. This sequence encodes CASGLATETYEQYF.